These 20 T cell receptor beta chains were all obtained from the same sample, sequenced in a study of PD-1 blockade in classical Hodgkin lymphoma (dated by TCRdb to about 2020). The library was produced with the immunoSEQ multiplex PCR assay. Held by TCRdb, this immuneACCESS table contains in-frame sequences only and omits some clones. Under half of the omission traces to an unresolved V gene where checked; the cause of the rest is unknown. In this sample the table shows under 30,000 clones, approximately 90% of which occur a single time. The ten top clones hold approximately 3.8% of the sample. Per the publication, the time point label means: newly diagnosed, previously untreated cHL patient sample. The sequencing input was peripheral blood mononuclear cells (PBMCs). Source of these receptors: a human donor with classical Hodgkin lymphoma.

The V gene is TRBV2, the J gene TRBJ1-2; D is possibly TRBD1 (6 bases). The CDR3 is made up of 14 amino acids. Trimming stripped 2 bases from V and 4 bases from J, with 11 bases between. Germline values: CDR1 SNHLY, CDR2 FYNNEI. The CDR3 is CASSESQGSYGYTF. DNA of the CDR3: TGTGCCAGCAGTGAATCACAGGGAAGCTATGGCTACACCTTC. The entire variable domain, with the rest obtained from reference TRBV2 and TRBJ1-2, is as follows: EPEVTQTPSHQVTQMGQEVILRCVPISNHLYFYWYRQILGQKVEFLVSFYNNEISEKSEIFDDQFSVERPDGSNFTLKIRSTKLEDSAMYFCASSESQGSYGYTFGSGTRLTVV.

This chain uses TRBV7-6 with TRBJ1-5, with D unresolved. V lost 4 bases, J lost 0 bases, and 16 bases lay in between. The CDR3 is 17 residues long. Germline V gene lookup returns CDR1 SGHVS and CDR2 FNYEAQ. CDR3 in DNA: TGTGCCAGCAGCTGTTGTACGGATCGTTATAGCAATCAGCCCCAGCATTTT. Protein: CASSCCTDRYSNQPQHF.

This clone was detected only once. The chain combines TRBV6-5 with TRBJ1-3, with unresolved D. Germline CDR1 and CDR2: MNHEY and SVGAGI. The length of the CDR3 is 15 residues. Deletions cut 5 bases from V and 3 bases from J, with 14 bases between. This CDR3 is CASSSSGVNGNTIYF. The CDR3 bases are TGTGCCAGCAGTAGTTCTGGGGTTAATGGAAACACCATATATTTT.

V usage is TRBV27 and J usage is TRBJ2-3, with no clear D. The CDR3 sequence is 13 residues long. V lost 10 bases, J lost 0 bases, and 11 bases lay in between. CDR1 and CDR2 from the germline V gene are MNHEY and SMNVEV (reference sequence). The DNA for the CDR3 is TGTGCCACCCAGGTACTTAGCACAGATACGCAGTATTTT. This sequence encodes CATQVLSTDTQYF.

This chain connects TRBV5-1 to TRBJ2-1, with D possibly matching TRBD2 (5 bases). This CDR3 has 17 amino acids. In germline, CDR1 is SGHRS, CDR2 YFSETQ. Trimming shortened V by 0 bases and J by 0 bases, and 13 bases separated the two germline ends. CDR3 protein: CASSLGRRAPSYNEQFF. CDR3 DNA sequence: TGCGCCAGCAGCTTGGGGCGGCGGGCACCCTCCTACAATGAGCAGTTCTTC.

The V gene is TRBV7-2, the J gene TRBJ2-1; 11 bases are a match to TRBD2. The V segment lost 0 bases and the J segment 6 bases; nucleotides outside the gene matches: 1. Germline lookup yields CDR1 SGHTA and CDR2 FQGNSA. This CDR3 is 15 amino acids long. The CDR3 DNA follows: TGTGCCAGCAGCTTAGCTAGCGGGAGGGTCAATGAGCAGTTCTTC. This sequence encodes CASSLASGRVNEQFF.

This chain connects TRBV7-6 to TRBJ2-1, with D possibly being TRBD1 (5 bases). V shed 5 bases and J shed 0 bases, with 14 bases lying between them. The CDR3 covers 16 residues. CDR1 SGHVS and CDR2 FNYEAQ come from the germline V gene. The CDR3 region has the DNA TGTGCCAGCAGCCCCAGGGCCGTCAGCTCCTACAATGAGCAGTTCTTC. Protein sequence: CASSPRAVSSYNEQFF.

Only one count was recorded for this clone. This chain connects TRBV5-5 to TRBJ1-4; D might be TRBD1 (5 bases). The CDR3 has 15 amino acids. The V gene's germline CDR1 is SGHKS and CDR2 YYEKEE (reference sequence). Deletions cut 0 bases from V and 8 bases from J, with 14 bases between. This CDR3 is CASSLVGVIREKLFF. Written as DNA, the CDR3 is TGTGCCAGCAGCTTGGTAGGGGTAATTCGGGAAAAACTGTTTTTT. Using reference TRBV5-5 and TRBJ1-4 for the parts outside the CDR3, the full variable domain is DAGVTQSPTHLIKTRGQQVTLRCSPISGHKSVSWYQQVLGQGPQFIFQYYEKEERGRGNFPDRFSARQFPNYSSELNVNALLLGDSALYLCASSLVGVIREKLFFGSGTQLSVL.

For the CDR3, the DNA is TGTGCCAGCAGTTCCCCTAGCGGTACCTACGAGCAGTACTTC. This sequence encodes CASSSPSGTYEQYF. V is TRBV28 and J is TRBJ2-7; 7 positions agree with TRBD2. The V segment lost 4 bases and the J segment 2 bases; nucleotides outside the gene matches: 5. This CDR3 has 14 amino acids. Germline assignment: CDR1 MDHEN and CDR2 SYDVKM.

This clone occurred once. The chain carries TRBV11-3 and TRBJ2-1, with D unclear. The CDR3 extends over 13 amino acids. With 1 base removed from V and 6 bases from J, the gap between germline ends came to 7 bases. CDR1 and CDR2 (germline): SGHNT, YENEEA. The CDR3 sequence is CASSLGWLNEQFF. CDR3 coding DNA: TGTGCCAGCAGCTTAGGATGGCTCAATGAGCAGTTCTTC. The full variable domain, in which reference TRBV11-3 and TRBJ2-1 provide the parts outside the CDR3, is EAGVVQSPRYKIIEKKQPVAFWCNPISGHNTLYWYLQNLGQGPELLIRYENEEAVDDSQLPKDRFSAERLKGVDSTLKIQPAELGDSAVYLCASSLGWLNEQFFGPGTRLTVL.

CDR3 nucleotides: TGCAGTGCCTCCAGATCCGTCGAGCAGTACTTC. It translates to CSASRSVEQYF. The rearrangement uses TRBV20-1 and TRBJ2-7; D unclear. This CDR3 contains 11 residues. Germline V gene data show CDR1 as DFQATT and CDR2 as SNEGSKA (reference sequence). Trimming pared 6 bases from V and 6 bases from J, leaving 12 bases between.

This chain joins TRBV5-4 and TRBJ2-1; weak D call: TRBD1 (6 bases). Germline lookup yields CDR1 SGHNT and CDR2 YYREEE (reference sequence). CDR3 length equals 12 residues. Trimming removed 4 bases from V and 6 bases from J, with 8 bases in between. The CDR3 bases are TGTGCCAGCAGCGAGGACAGCAATGAGCAGTTCTTC. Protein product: CASSEDSNEQFF.

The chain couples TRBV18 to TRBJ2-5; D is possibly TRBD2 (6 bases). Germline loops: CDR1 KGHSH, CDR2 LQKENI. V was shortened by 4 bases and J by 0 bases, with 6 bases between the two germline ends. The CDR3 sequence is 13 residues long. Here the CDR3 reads CASSRGDQETQYF. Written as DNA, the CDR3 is TGTGCCAGCTCACGCGGGGACCAAGAGACCCAGTACTTC.

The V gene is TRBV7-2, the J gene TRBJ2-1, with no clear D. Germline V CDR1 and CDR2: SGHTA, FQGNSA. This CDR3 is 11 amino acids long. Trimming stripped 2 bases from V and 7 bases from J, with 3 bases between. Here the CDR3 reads CASSLLNEQFF. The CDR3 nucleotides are TGTGCCAGCAGCTTATTGAATGAGCAGTTCTTC.

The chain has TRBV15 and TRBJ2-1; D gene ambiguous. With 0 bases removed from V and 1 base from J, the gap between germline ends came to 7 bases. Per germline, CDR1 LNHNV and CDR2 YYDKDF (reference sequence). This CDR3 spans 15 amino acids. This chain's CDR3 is CATSRDPRSYNEQFF. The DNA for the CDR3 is TGTGCCACCAGCAGAGATCCACGGTCCTACAATGAGCAGTTCTTC.

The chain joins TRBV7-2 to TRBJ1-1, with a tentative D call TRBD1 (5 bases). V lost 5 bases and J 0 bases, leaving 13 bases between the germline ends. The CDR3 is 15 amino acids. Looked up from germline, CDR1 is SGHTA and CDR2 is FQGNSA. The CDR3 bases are TGTGCCAGCAGCCCCCGAGGGGCTATGAACACTGAAGCTTTCTTT. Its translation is CASSPRGAMNTEAFF.

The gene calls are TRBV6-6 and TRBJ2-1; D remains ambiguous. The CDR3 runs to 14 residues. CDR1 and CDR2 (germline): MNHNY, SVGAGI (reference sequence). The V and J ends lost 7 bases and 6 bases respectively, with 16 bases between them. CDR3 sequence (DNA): TGTGCCAGCAAGGACCCTGGCAGAATCAATGAGCAGTTCTTC. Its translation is CASKDPGRINEQFF.

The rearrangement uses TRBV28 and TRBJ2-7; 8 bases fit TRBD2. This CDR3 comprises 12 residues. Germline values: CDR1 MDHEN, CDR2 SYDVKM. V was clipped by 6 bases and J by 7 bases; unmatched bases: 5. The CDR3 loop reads CASSGGGGEQYF. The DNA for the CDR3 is TGTGCCAGCAGCGGGGGGGGAGGTGAGCAGTACTTC.

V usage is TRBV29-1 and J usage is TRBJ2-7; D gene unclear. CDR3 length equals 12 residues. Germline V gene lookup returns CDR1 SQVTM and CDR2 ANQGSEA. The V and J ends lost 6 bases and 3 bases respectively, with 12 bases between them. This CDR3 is CSVGNQNYEQYF. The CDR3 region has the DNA TGCAGCGTGGGGAACCAAAACTACGAGCAGTACTTC.

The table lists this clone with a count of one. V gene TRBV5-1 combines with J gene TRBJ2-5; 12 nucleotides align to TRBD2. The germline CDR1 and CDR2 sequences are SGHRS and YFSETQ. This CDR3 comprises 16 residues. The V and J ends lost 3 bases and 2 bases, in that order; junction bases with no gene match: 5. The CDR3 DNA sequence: TGCGCCAGCAGCTACGGACTAGCGGGGATGCAAGAGACCCAGTACTTC. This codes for CASSYGLAGMQETQYF. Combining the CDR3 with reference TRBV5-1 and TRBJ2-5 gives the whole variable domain KAGVTQTPRYLIKTRGQQVTLSCSPISGHRSVSWYQQTPGQGLQFLFEYFSETQRNKGNFPGRFSGRQFSNSRSEMNVSTLELGDSALYLCASSYGLAGMQETQYFGPGTRLLVL.